This T cell receptor beta chain originates from a study of spatial heterogeneity in lung cancer. Whole-study context: Consistent detection of more beta-chain than alpha-chain sequences was observed. For the average unique TCR and UMI combination, more than 9.5 occurrences appeared in raw reads.

Each molecule of TCR cDNA was tagged with one unique molecular identifier. TCRdb fed the 5' RACE reads into MiXCR, producing one record per CDR3 protein. The sample carries over 90,000 distinct CDR3 sequences, roughly 10% recorded once. Time point: sample taken at primary tumor resection. Whole RNA from tumor, nontumor lung or frozen PBMC was sequenced unsorted. This CDR3 has 16 amino acids. Germline V gene data show CDR1 as MNHEY and CDR2 as SVGAGI. V lost 4 bases and J 0 bases, leaving 13 bases between the germline ends. This clonotype was seen a handful of times. Sample: PBMCs, taken at surgery. The chain recombines TRBV6-5 with TRBJ2-4; D might be TRBD2 (6 bases). This clonotype was obtained from a male donor with early-stage non-small cell lung cancer. The CDR3 sequence: CASSSGLSLAKNIQYF. CDR3 DNA: TGTGCCAGCAGTTCGGGACTGAGTCTAGCCAAAAACATTCAGTACTTC.